A single sample is the source of the 2 T cell receptor beta chains below, sequenced in a study of blood T cell repertoires in COVID-19. Generated by immunoSEQ multiplex PCR, the TCRdb table keeps only in-frame clones and is missing some. The sample lists some 90,000 clones, about 89% occurring once. The sample was peripheral blood. The source is a man aged 45-65 years with acute or convalescent COVID-19.

The genes are TRBV18 and TRBJ2-3; 10 bases agree with TRBD1. The ends lost 3 bases at V and 4 bases at J; junction bases unmatched: 1. This CDR3 region has 14 residues. CDR1 is KGHSH and CDR2 is LQKENI in the germline V gene. The chain's CDR3 is CASSPGTGADTQYF. CDR3 sequence (DNA): TGTGCCAGCTCACCCGGGACAGGGGCAGATACGCAGTATTTT.

The chain recombines TRBV28 with TRBJ1-5; D perhaps matches TRBD1 (6 bases). The CDR3 contains 15 residues. Germline CDR1 and CDR2: MDHEN and SYDVKM. V shed 8 bases and J shed 5 bases, with 19 bases lying between them. DNA for the CDR3: TGTGCCAGCGGGGCTGGACAGACGGTGTATCAGCCCCAGCATTTT. Protein product: CASGAGQTVYQPQHF.